These T cell receptor beta chains were read from a single sample in a study of T-cell reconstitution after alpha-beta-depleted transplantation in children. TCRdb re-analysed the PCR reads in MiXCR, keeping a single row per CDR3 protein. Among almost 500,000 distinct CDR3 sequences, approximately 12% were seen once, and the ten largest hold more than 5.5%. Sequenced here: PBMCs from the stem cell graft donor, sampled from the stem cell graft. These receptors all come from a human donor who donated a stem cell graft to a child with combined immunodeficiency. Both conserved end residues are part of each CDR3. Fields, in order: clone size, D gene, J gene, CDR3 length, V gene, CDR3 DNA, CDR3 protein. The D gene is left open where the match is weak. Clone size, where shown, is once, few, many, or a class for clones that have expanded.

clone size: many
D gene: TRBD2
J gene: TRBJ2-1
CDR3 length: 17
V gene: TRBV4-3
CDR3 DNA: TGCGCCAGCAGCCAAGATCACGGACTAGCGGGGGGGAATGAGCAGTTCTTC
CDR3 protein: CASSQDHGLAGGNEQFF

clone size: -
D gene: -
J gene: TRBJ2-1
CDR3 length: 12
V gene: TRBV10-3
CDR3 DNA: TGTGCCATCAGTGAGTTAGGGAATGAGCAGTTCTTC
CDR3 protein: CAISELGNEQFF

clone size: few
D gene: -
J gene: TRBJ2-5
CDR3 length: 13
V gene: TRBV15
CDR3 DNA: TGTGCCACCAGCCAAAGGGTTCAAGAGACCCAGTACTTC
CDR3 protein: CATSQRVQETQYF

clone size: few
D gene: -
J gene: TRBJ1-5
CDR3 length: 13
V gene: TRBV19
CDR3 DNA: TGTGCCAGTAGTATAGCCCCAGATCAGCCCCAGCATTTT
CDR3 protein: CASSIAPDQPQHF

clone size: -
D gene: -
J gene: TRBJ2-1
CDR3 length: 15
V gene: TRBV5-1
CDR3 DNA: TGCGCCAGCAGCTTAGAAGTTCAAATCGGCAATGAGCAGTTCTTC
CDR3 protein: CASSLEVQIGNEQFF

clone size: few
D gene: TRBD1
J gene: TRBJ2-5
CDR3 length: 13
V gene: TRBV12-3/TRBV12-4
CDR3 DNA: TGTGCCAGCACTACAGGGGGTGCAGAGACCCAGTACTTC
CDR3 protein: CASTTGGAETQYF

clone size: many
D gene: -
J gene: TRBJ2-7
CDR3 length: 15
V gene: TRBV12-3/TRBV12-4
CDR3 DNA: TGTGCCAGCAGTTTAATGGGGGCGCTTGGCCACGAGCAGTACTTC
CDR3 protein: CASSLMGALGHEQYF

clone size: -
D gene: TRBD2
J gene: TRBJ2-1
CDR3 length: 16
V gene: TRBV6-1
CDR3 DNA: TGTGCCAGCAGTCGGCCTTCTCGGGAGGGCCAGAATGAGCAGTTCTTC
CDR3 protein: CASSRPSREGQNEQFF

clone size: -
D gene: TRBD2
J gene: TRBJ2-7
CDR3 length: 11
V gene: TRBV20-1
CDR3 DNA: TGCAGTGCCAAAACTAGCGTCGAGCAGTACTTC
CDR3 protein: CSAKTSVEQYF

clone size: -
D gene: -
J gene: TRBJ2-1
CDR3 length: 14
V gene: TRBV6-2/TRBV6-3
CDR3 DNA: TGTGCCAGCATCGGTCGGCCCTCCTACAATGAGCAGTTCTTC
CDR3 protein: CASIGRPSYNEQFF

clone size: few
D gene: TRBD2
J gene: TRBJ2-2
CDR3 length: 15
V gene: TRBV6-4
CDR3 DNA: TGTGCCAGCAGCCCCGGGGGGGCGCATACCGGGGAGCTGTTTTTT
CDR3 protein: CASSPGGAHTGELFF

clone size: few
D gene: -
J gene: TRBJ2-7
CDR3 length: 13
V gene: TRBV10-3
CDR3 DNA: TGTGCCATCAGTGAGTCGGGAGGAGGCGAGCAGTACTTC
CDR3 protein: CAISESGGGEQYF

clone size: -
D gene: -
J gene: TRBJ2-3
CDR3 length: 13
V gene: TRBV7-3
CDR3 DNA: TGTGCCAGCAGCTTAACGTGGAGAGATACGCAGTATTTT
CDR3 protein: CASSLTWRDTQYF

clone size: -
D gene: -
J gene: TRBJ2-1
CDR3 length: 15
V gene: TRBV5-1
CDR3 DNA: TGCGCCAGCAGCCCTGCTACTGCCGCGGTCTGGGAGCAGTTCTTC
CDR3 protein: CASSPATAAVWEQFF

clone size: many
D gene: -
J gene: TRBJ2-5
CDR3 length: 13
V gene: TRBV12-3/TRBV12-4
CDR3 DNA: TGTGCCAGCAGTAAAGGACAGCAAGAGACCCAGTACTTC
CDR3 protein: CASSKGQQETQYF

clone size: many
D gene: -
J gene: TRBJ2-3
CDR3 length: 15
V gene: TRBV11-3
CDR3 DNA: TGTGCCAGCAGATCGGACCGGGGCGGCACAGATACGCAGTATTTT
CDR3 protein: CASRSDRGGTDTQYF

clone size: many
D gene: -
J gene: TRBJ2-3
CDR3 length: 14
V gene: TRBV15
CDR3 DNA: TGTGCCACCAGCAGTGACCGGGGTGGAGATACGCAGTATTTT
CDR3 protein: CATSSDRGGDTQYF

clone size: -
D gene: TRBD2
J gene: TRBJ2-7
CDR3 length: 16
V gene: TRBV12-3/TRBV12-4
CDR3 DNA: TGTGCCAGCAGTTCCTCCCTAGCGGGAGGGCCCCACGAGCAGTACTTC
CDR3 protein: CASSSSLAGGPHEQYF

clone size: -
D gene: -
J gene: TRBJ2-6
CDR3 length: 18
V gene: TRBV10-3
CDR3 DNA: TGTGCCATCAGTGAGTACGGCCAGAGACTAACTGGGGCCAACGTCCTGACTTTC
CDR3 protein: CAISEYGQRLTGANVLTF

clone size: -
D gene: -
J gene: TRBJ1-2
CDR3 length: 15
V gene: TRBV7-3
CDR3 DNA: TGTGCCAGCAGCTTAACTGGAGGGAAAGGCTATGGCTACACCTTC
CDR3 protein: CASSLTGGKGYGYTF

clone size: few
D gene: -
J gene: TRBJ1-6
CDR3 length: 16
V gene: TRBV7-2
CDR3 DNA: TGTGCCAGCAGCTTAGTAGTCAGTCCGAATAATTCACCCCTCCACTTT
CDR3 protein: CASSLVVSPNNSPLHF

clone size: few
D gene: TRBD1
J gene: TRBJ2-7
CDR3 length: 15
V gene: TRBV4-3
CDR3 DNA: TGCGCCAGCAGCCAAGAACGGGACAGGGCCTACGAGCAGTACTTC
CDR3 protein: CASSQERDRAYEQYF

clone size: -
D gene: -
J gene: TRBJ2-3
CDR3 length: 17
V gene: TRBV14
CDR3 DNA: TGTGCCAGCAGCCAAATCCCGCTGAAATCTAGCACAGATACGCAGTATTTT
CDR3 protein: CASSQIPLKSSTDTQYF

clone size: many
D gene: -
J gene: TRBJ1-1
CDR3 length: 13
V gene: TRBV12-3/TRBV12-4
CDR3 DNA: TGTGCCAGCAGTGACAGGTTGGGTACTGAAGCTTTCTTT
CDR3 protein: CASSDRLGTEAFF

clone size: -
D gene: -
J gene: TRBJ2-1
CDR3 length: 13
V gene: TRBV10-3
CDR3 DNA: TGTGCCATCCAATCCCCGGTCAGGGATGAGCAGTTCTTC
CDR3 protein: CAIQSPVRDEQFF

clone size: few
D gene: -
J gene: TRBJ2-5
CDR3 length: 14
V gene: TRBV5-1
CDR3 DNA: TGCGCCAGCAGCTTGATAGCTAGCCGGGAGACCCAGTACTTC
CDR3 protein: CASSLIASRETQYF

clone size: -
D gene: -
J gene: TRBJ2-2
CDR3 length: 16
V gene: TRBV3-1
CDR3 DNA: TGTGCCAGCAGCCAAGAACCGGGAGCAGGCACCGGGGAGCTGTTTTTT
CDR3 protein: CASSQEPGAGTGELFF

clone size: few
D gene: -
J gene: TRBJ2-4
CDR3 length: 14
V gene: TRBV20-1
CDR3 DNA: TGCAGTGCCCTACCGGACACCCTAAAAAACATTCAGTACTTC
CDR3 protein: CSALPDTLKNIQYF